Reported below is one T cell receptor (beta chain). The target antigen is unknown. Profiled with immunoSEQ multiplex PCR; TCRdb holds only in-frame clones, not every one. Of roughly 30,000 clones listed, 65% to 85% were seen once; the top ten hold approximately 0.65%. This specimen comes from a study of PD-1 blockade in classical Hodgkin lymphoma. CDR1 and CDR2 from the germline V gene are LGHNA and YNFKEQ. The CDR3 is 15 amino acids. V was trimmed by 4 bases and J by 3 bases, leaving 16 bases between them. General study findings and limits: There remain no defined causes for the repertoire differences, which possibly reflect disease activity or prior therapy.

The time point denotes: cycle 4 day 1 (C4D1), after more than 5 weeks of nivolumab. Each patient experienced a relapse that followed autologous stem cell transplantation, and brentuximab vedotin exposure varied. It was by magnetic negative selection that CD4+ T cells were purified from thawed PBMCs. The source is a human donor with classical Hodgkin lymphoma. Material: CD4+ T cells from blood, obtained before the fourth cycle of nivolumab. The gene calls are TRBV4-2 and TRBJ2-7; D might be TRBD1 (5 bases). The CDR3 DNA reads TGTGCCAGCAGCCCAAGCTCAGGGAATGACTACGAGCAGTACTTC. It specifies CASSPSSGNDYEQYF.